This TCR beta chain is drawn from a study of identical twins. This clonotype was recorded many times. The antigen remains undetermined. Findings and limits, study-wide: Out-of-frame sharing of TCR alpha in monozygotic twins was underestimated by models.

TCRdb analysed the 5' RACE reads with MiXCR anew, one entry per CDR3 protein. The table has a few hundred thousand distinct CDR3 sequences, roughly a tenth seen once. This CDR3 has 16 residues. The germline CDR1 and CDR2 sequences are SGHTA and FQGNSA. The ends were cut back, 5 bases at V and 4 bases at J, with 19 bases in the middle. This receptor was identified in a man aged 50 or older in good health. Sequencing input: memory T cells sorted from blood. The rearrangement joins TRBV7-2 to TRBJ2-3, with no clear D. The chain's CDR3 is CASSRRPQPGADTQYF. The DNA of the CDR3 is TGTGCCAGCAGCCGAAGGCCCCAGCCCGGCGCAGATACGCAGTATTTT.